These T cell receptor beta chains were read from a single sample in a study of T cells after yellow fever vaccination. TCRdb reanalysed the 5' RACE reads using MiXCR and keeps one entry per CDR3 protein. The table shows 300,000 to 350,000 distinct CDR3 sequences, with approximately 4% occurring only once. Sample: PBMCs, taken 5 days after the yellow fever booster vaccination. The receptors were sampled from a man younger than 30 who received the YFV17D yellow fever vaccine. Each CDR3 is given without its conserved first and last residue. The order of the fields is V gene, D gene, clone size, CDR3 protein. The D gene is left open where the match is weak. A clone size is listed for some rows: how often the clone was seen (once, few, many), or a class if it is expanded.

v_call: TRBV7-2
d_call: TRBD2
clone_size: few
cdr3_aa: ASSSNLLAARSYNEQF

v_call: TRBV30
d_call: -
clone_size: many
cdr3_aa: AWSPFGELF

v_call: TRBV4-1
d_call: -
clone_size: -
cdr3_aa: ASSQEATGSYEQY

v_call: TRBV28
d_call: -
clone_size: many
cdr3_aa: AMRTARGGEQF

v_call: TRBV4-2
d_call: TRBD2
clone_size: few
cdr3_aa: ASSQDLRGGDAYEQY

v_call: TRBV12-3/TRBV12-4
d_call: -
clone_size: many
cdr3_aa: ASSLEGRDVETQY

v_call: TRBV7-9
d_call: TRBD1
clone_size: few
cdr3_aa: ASSVPGGAYNEQF

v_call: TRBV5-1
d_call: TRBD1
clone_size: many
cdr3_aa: ASSLAPGQAYNEQF

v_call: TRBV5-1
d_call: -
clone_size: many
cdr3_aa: ASSFEADPRVETQY

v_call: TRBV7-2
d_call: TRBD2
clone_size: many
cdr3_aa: ASSLDPRGANTGELF

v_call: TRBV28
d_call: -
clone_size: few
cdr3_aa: ASSFSLNYGYT

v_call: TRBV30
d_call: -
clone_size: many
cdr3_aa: AWSVAANQPQH

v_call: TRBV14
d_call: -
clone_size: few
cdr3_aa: ASAPTGAREYEQY

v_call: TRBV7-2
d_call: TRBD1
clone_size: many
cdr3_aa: ASSTGQGGLGYT

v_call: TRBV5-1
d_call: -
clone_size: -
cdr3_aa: ASSRGAGTSTEAF

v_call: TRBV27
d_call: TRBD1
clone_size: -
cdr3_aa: ASSPFTGDYGYT

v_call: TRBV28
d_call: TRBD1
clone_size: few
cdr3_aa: AINRQGADGYT

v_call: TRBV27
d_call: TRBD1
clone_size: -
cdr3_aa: ASSDDRESTEAF

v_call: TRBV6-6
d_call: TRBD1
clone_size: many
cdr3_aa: ASSYPTGGEGYGYT

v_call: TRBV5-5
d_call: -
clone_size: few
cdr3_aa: ASSLRVAASSYNEQF

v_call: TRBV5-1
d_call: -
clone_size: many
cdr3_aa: ASSLTRGSSYEQY

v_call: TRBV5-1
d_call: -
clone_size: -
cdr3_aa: ASSLAAGVDGYT

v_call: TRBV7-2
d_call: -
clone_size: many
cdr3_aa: ASGGTRNEAF

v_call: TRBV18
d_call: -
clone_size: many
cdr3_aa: ASSPQGDTEAF

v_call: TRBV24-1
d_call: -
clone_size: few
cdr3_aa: ATEHAGELF

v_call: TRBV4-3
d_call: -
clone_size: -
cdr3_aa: ASSHLGVKGSEQY

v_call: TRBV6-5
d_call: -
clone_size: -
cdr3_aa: ASSPLASYNSPLH

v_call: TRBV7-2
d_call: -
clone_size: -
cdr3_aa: ASSLSPTGRGRYNEQF

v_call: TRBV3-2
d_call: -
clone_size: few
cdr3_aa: ASSQDEETQY

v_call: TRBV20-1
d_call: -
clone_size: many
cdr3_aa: SAARSAF

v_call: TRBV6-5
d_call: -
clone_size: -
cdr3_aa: ASERGNEQF

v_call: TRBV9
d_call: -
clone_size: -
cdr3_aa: ASSVRSKGANVLT

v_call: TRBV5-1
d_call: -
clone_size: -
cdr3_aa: ASSLGLKDTQY

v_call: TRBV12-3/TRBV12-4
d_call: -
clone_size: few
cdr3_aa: ASSKTLEWTSSNQPQH

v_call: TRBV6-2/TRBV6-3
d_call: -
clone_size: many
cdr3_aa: ASRRYRDLMNTEAF

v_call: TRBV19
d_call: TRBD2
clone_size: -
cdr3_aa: ASSISSGDEETQY

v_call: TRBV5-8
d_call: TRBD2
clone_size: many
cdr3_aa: ASSVGLAGGLSGKNIQY

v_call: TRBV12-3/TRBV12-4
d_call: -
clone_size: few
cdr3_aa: ASSLTGAEAF

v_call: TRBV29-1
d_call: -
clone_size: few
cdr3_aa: SVRGGAYNEQF

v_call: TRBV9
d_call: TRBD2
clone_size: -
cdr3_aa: ASSFSGGSNEQY

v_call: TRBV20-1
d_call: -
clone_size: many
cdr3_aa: SARDRVQETQY

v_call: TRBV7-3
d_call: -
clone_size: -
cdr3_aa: ASSLWAVGSGANVLT

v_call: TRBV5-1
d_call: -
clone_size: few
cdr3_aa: ASSLDPPGPHTGELF

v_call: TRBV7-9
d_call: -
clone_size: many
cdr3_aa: ASSLGGSTYGYT

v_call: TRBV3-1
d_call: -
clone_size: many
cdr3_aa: ASSTRSGESQY

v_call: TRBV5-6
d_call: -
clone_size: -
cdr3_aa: ASSRWRGKSGNEQF

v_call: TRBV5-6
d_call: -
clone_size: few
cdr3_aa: ASSWRRGYT

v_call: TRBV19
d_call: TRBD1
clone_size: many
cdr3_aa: ASSISSQGDYGYT

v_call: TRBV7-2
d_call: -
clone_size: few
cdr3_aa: ASSLTQNQPQH

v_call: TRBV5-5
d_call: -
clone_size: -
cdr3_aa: ASRGRDRSYNEQF

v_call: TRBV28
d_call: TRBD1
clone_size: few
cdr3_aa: ASSLFGGGGNQPQH

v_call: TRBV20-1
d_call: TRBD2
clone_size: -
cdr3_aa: SAPTSGGIQETQY

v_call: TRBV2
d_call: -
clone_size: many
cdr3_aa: ASTAQSSYNEQF